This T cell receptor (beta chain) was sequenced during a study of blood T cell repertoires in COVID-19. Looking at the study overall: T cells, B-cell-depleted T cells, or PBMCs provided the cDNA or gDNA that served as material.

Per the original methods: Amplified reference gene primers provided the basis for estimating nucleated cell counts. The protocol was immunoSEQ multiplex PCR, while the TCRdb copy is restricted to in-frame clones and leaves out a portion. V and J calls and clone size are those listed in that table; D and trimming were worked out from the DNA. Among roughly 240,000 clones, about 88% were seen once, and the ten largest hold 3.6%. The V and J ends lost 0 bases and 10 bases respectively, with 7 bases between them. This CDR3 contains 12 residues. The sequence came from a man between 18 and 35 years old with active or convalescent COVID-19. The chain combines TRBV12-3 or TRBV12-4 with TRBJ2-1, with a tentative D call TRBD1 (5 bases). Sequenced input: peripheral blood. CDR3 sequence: CASSLAQGEQFF. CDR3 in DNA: TGTGCCAGCAGTTTAGCGCAGGGAGAGCAGTTCTTC.